Only one count was recorded for the clone carrying this T cell receptor (beta chain). Other DNA sequences within the sample encode an identical CDR3. This specimen comes from a study of blood T cell repertoires in COVID-19. Study background: The United States, Italy and Spain were the sources of the acute and convalescent COVID-19 samples. PBMCs, B-cell-depleted T cells, or T cells were the source of the cDNA or gDNA that made up the material.

Authors' data handling: It was from reference gene primer amplification that nucleated cell counts were estimated. The method was immunoSEQ multiplex PCR; TCRdb's version includes in-frame clones alone and lacks a portion of them. That table is the source of V, J and clone size, and D and trimming were worked out from the DNA. This table holds some 150,000 clones, roughly four fifths found once. This CDR3 is built from 13 residues. The germline V gene has CDR1 GTSNPN and CDR2 SVGIG (reference sequence). With 1 base removed from V and 0 bases from J, the gap between germline ends came to 4 bases. The clonotype comes from an elderly woman with active or convalescent COVID-19. The V and J genes are TRBV30 and TRBJ1-5; D is uncertain. Sample: peripheral blood. CDR3 sequence (DNA): TGTGCCTGGAGTGATAATAGCAATCAGCCCCAGCATTTT. It encodes CAWSDNSNQPQHF.